This TCR beta chain appears in the sequencing data of a study of T cells in Graves' hyperthyroidism and ophthalmopathy. Diagnoses rested on clinical symptoms, serum thyroxine and TRAb, thyroid ultrasound and orbital computed tomography. It was RNA transcripts that yielded the amplified TCR beta CDR3 regions. The TCR CDR3 first-round RT-PCR relied on the HTBI primer set. TCRdb re-called the multiplex PCR reads through MiXCR, storing one row per CDR3 protein. The sample has 660,000 or so distinct CDR3 sequences; about 45% are singletons. Germline lookup yields CDR1 SGHVS and CDR2 FQNEAQ. This CDR3 has 16 amino acids. The V gene lost 5 bases and the J gene lost 0 bases, with 11 bases spanning the gap.

The J gene is TRBJ1-6, the V gene TRBV7-8; possible D gene TRBD1, 5 bases. The sequence was collected from an adult man with Graves' disease, either hyperthyroidism or ophthalmopathy (not recorded which). The sequencing sample was made of peripheral blood or thyroid tissue (not recorded which). The chain's CDR3 is CASSASGNSYNSPLHF. The DNA for the CDR3 is TGTGCCAGCAGCGCCTCAGGGAACTCCTATAATTCACCCCTCCACTTT.